The 18 T cell receptor beta chains below all came from one sample that was sequenced in a study of T cell repertoires in cytomegalovirus infection. In TCRdb, the reads were re-called with MiXCR into one record per CDR3 protein. This table has 510,000 or so distinct CDR3 sequences, around a quarter appearing once. What was sequenced was PBMCs. Receptor source: a human donor in good health (CMV status not recorded). Some clones in this sample may be carry-over from other donors' samples.

This clonotype was detected only a few times. The rearrangement uses TRBV11-3 and TRBJ2-6; 12 positions match TRBD2. V was clipped by 5 bases and J by 0 bases; unmatched bases: 11. In germline, CDR1 is SGHNT, CDR2 YENEEA. CDR3 length: 20 residues. CDR3 amino acids: CASSPFSGTSGYSGANVLTF. The CDR3 DNA follows: TGTGCCAGCAGCCCGTTCTCCGGGACTAGCGGGTACTCTGGGGCCAACGTCCTGACTTTC.

The V call is TRBV28, the J call TRBJ1-2; possibly TRBD1 for D (5 bases). The CDR3 loop spans 13 amino acids. The V gene's germline CDR1 is MDHEN and CDR2 SYDVKM. V was shortened by 5 bases and J by 8 bases, with 15 bases between the two germline ends. CDR3 sequence: CASSRGLTGGYTF. As DNA, the CDR3 is TGTGCCAGCAGTCGGGGACTTACGGGGGGCTACACCTTC.

This clonotype showed up just a few times. This chain links TRBV28 with TRBJ2-6; TRBD1 aligns across 12 bases. This CDR3 is built from 20 residues. The germline V gene encodes CDR1 MDHEN and CDR2 SYDVKM. Unmatched junction bases numbered 11, after V lost 5 bases and J lost 0 bases. CDR3 amino acids: CASSDRDRGPQSSGANVLTF. DNA of the CDR3: TGTGCCAGCAGTGATCGGGACAGGGGGCCACAGAGCTCTGGGGCCAACGTCCTGACTTTC. Filled out from reference TRBV28 and TRBJ2-6, the complete variable domain reads DVKVTQSSRYLVKRTGEKVFLECVQDMDHENMFWYRQDPGLGLRLIYFSYDVKMKEKGDIPEGYSVSREKKERFSLILESASTNQTSMYLCASSDRDRGPQSSGANVLTFGAGSRLTVL.

This clonotype was picked up a small number of times. The V and J genes are TRBV7-2 and TRBJ1-3, with 7 bases fitting TRBD1. CDR3 size: 15 residues. The V gene end was trimmed by 5 bases and the J gene end by 4 bases; junction bases not matched to a gene: 8. Looked up from germline, CDR1 is SGHTA and CDR2 is FQGNSA. CDR3 bases: TGTGCCAGCAGCCCTGAAGGGGGCAGAGGAAACACCATATATTTT. Protein: CASSPEGGRGNTIYF.

This chain connects TRBV29-1 to TRBJ2-1; D gene unclear. The CDR3 extends over 14 amino acids. Trimming shortened V by 4 bases and J by 6 bases, and 16 bases separated the two germline ends. Looked up from germline, CDR1 is SQVTM and CDR2 is ANQGSEA. The CDR3 spells CSVGRAASGNEQFF. The CDR3 DNA reads TGCAGCGTTGGTCGGGCAGCATCCGGCAATGAGCAGTTCTTC.

This clonotype showed up just a few times. This rearrangement joins TRBV6-2 or TRBV6-3 to TRBJ2-4; the match to TRBD2 covers 11 bases. CDR3 length equals 15 residues. Germline V gene sequence: CDR1 MNHEY, CDR2 SVGEGT. V shed 6 bases, J shed 8 bases, and the junction held 9 bases outside the gene matches. The CDR3 DNA is TGTGCCAGCAGCTCCTTAGCGGGAGGGGGGGACATTCAGTACTTC. Residues: CASSSLAGGGDIQYF.

The V gene is TRBV7-8, the J gene TRBJ1-4, with D uncertain. Per germline, CDR1 SGHVS and CDR2 FQNEAQ. This CDR3 region has 15 residues. V lost 6 bases, J lost 0 bases, and 11 bases lay in between. The CDR3 loop reads CASRSTRTTNEKLFF. The CDR3 nucleotides are TGTGCCAGCAGATCTACAAGAACAACTAATGAAAAACTGTTTTTT.

This clonotype was picked up many times. The chain couples TRBV7-2 to TRBJ2-1, with a weak D call TRBD2 (5 bases). The germline V gene encodes CDR1 SGHTA and CDR2 FQGNSA. Trimming stripped 4 bases from V and 8 bases from J, with 18 bases between. The CDR3 covers 15 residues. The CDR3 DNA sequence: TGTGCCAGCAGCTCCGAGGCGGGTTACGGGTATGAGCAGTTCTTC. This translates into CASSSEAGYGYEQFF.

This clonotype was seen many times. This rearrangement joins TRBV7-9 to TRBJ2-1, with a weak D call TRBD1 (5 bases). The germline V gene encodes CDR1 SEHNR and CDR2 FQNEAQ (reference sequence). The CDR3 runs 16 residues. The V end lost 1 base, the J end lost 4 bases, and 14 bases lay between the germline ends. The CDR3 loop reads CASSLGGGHLYNEQFF. In DNA form, the CDR3 reads TGTGCCAGCAGCTTAGGAGGTGGACACCTATACAATGAGCAGTTCTTC.

CDR3 nucleotide sequence: TGTGCCAGCAGTTACTGGCGGGGGCGGAACAATGAGCAGTTCTTC. It codes for CASSYWRGRNNEQFF. The chain carries TRBV6-2 or TRBV6-3 and TRBJ2-1; D is possibly TRBD2 (7 bases). CDR3 size: 15 residues. Germline CDR1 and CDR2: MNHEY and SVGEGT. Deletions cut 1 base from V and 5 bases from J, with 12 bases between.

The V gene is TRBV6-5, the J gene TRBJ2-5; TRBD1 might be the D (5 bases). CDR3 length: 15 residues. Germline CDR1 and CDR2: MNHEY and SVGAGI. Trimming cost V 6 bases and J 0 bases, with 14 bases left between them. The CDR3 coding sequence is TGTGCCAGCAGGGCGACAGCTACGTACCAAGAGACCCAGTACTTC. Its translation: CASRATATYQETQYF.

The genes are TRBV11-2 and TRBJ2-3, with 7 bases aligning to TRBD2. The germline V gene encodes CDR1 SGHAT and CDR2 FQNNGV. CDR3 length: 14 amino acids. After removal of 5 bases from V and 2 bases from J, the junction contained 4 bases not matched to a gene. The CDR3 DNA reads TGTGCCAGCAGCCGGAGCGGGGACACAGATACGCAGTATTTT. Translated, it gives CASSRSGDTDTQYF.

This clonotype was counted between two and nine times. The genes are TRBV7-6 and TRBJ1-2, with D possibly being TRBD1 (6 bases). Germline V gene lookup returns CDR1 SGHVS and CDR2 FNYEAQ. Trimming removed 5 bases at V and 4 bases at J, with 20 bases between. This CDR3 spans 16 amino acids. CDR3 loop: CASSLMAGALGYGYTF. DNA for the CDR3: TGTGCCAGCAGCCTAATGGCGGGGGCGCTCGGCTATGGCTACACCTTC.

This clonotype was seen a few times. The chain carries TRBV6-2 or TRBV6-3 and TRBJ2-7; TRBD2 matches at 7 bases. The V segment lost 6 bases and the J segment 4 bases; nucleotides outside the gene matches: 9. Per the germline V gene, CDR1 is MNHEY and CDR2 is SVGEGT. This CDR3 region has 14 residues. The CDR3: CASRSGTPNYEQYF. The CDR3 DNA reads TGTGCCAGCAGGAGCGGGACGCCTAATTACGAGCAGTACTTC.

The gene calls are TRBV29-1 and TRBJ2-5; D ambiguous. The CDR3 is 12 amino acids. Germline V gives CDR1 SQVTM, CDR2 ANQGSEA. V lost 4 bases, J lost 1 base, and 7 bases lay in between. As DNA, the CDR3 is TGCAGCGTTGGGGAAGGCCAAGAGACCCAGTACTTC. Encoded protein: CSVGEGQETQYF.

The chain recombines TRBV20-1 with TRBJ2-7, with a weak D call TRBD1 (6 bases). CDR1 is DFQATT and CDR2 is SNEGSKA in the germline V gene (reference sequence). V was trimmed by 0 bases and J by 4 bases, leaving 7 bases between them. The CDR3 contains 12 residues. CDR3 protein: CSARDQGYEQYF. CDR3 sequence (DNA): TGCAGTGCTAGAGATCAGGGGTACGAGCAGTACTTC.

This sequence joins TRBV30 and TRBJ2-3, with 11 bases lining up with TRBD2. Germline lookup yields CDR1 GTSNPN and CDR2 SVGIG (reference sequence). J lost 1 base, V lost 2 bases, and 5 bases had no gene match. The length of the CDR3 is 16 residues. The DNA of the CDR3 is TGTGCCTGGAGTAGAGGGACTAGCGGAGGCACAGATACGCAGTATTTT. Translation: CAWSRGTSGGTDTQYF. The complete variable domain, with remaining parts taken from reference TRBV30 and TRBJ2-3, reads SQTIHQWPATLVQPVGSPLSLECTVEGTSNPNLYWYRQAAGRGLQLLFYSVGIGQISSEVPQNLSASRPQDRQFILSSKKLLLSDSGFYLCAWSRGTSGGTDTQYFGPGTRLTVL.

The genes are TRBV6-1 and TRBJ2-1, with 8 bases aligning to TRBD2. Germline CDR1 and CDR2: MNHNS and SASEGT. The V segment lost 6 bases and the J segment 8 bases; nucleotides outside the gene matches: 9. This CDR3 is built from 14 residues. This CDR3 is CASRIKRELYEQFF. The CDR3 DNA reads TGTGCCAGCAGGATTAAGCGGGAGTTGTATGAGCAGTTCTTC.